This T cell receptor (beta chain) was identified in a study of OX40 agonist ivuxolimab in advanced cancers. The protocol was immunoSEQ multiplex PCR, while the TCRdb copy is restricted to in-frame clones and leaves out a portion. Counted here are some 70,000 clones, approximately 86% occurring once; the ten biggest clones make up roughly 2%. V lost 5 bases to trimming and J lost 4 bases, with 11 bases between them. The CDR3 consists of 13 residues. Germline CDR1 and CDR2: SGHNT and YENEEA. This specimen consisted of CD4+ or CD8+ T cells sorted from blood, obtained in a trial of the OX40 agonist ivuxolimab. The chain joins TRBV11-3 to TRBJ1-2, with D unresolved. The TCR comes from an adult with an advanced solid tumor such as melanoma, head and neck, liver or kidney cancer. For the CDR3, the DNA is TGTGCCAGCAGCGTCGGAAAGACCTATGGCTACACCTTC. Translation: CASSVGKTYGYTF.